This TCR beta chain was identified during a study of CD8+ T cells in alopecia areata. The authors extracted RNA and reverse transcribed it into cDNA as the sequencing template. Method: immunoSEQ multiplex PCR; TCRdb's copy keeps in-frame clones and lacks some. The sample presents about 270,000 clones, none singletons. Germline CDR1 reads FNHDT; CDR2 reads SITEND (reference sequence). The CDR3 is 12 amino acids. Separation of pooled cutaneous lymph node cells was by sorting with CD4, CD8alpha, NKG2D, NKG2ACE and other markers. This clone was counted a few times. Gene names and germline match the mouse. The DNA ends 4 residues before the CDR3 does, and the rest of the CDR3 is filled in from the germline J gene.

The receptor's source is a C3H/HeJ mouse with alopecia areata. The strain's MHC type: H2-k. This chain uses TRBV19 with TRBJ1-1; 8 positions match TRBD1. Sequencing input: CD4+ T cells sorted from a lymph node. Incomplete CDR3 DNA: TGTGCCAGCAGTCCACAGGGGGGA. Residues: CASSPQGG. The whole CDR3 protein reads CASSPQGGEVFF.